One sample yielded the 21 T cell receptor beta chains listed below, sequenced in a study of identical twins. TCRdb used MiXCR to reprocess the 5' RACE reads, holding one entry per CDR3 protein. Of fewer than 500,000 distinct CDR3 sequences listed, 13% to 15% were seen once; the top ten hold approximately 1%. This sample was also put to use in a study of yellow fever vaccine responses in identical twins.

The sample comprised CD4+ T cells sorted from blood. These receptors were collected from a woman under 30 in good health.

There are a few counts of this clonotype. The chain combines TRBV28 with TRBJ1-1; D is perhaps TRBD1 (6 bases). The ends were cut back, 8 bases at V and 7 bases at J, with 23 bases in the middle. Germline V gene sequence: CDR1 MDHEN, CDR2 SYDVKM. The CDR3 covers 15 residues. CDR3 nucleotides: TGTGCCAGCGGTCCTGCCGATTCAGGGGTAGTTGAAGCTTTCTTT. It translates to CASGPADSGVVEAFF. Supplemented by reference TRBV28 and TRBJ1-1, the full variable domain reads DVKVTQSSRYLVKRTGEKVFLECVQDMDHENMFWYRQDPGLGLRLIYFSYDVKMKEKGDIPEGYSVSREKKERFSLILESASTNQTSMYLCASGPADSGVVEAFFGQGTRLTVV.

This clonotype was seen a few times. The rearrangement joins TRBV25-1 to TRBJ2-2; tentatively, D is TRBD2 (6 bases). Germline V gene lookup returns CDR1 MGHDK and CDR2 SYGVNS. The CDR3 loop spans 14 amino acids. Trimming cost V 5 bases and J 4 bases, with 11 bases left between them. CDR3: CASSRGKGTGELFF. DNA of the CDR3: TGTGCCAGCAGTCGGGGGAAGGGCACCGGGGAGCTGTTTTTT.

The chain joins TRBV20-1 to TRBJ2-7; 8 positions agree with TRBD2. CDR3 length equals 14 residues. Germline CDR1 is DFQATT and CDR2 is SNEGSKA (reference sequence). The trim removed 3 bases at V and 1 base at J, leaving 5 bases unmatched. The CDR3 DNA is TGCAGTGCTAGGTTACTAGCGGATTCCTACGAGCAGTACTTC. Protein: CSARLLADSYEQYF.

This clonotype was observed a few times. The chain carries TRBV11-2 and TRBJ2-3; D call uncertain. This CDR3 comprises 15 residues. Per the germline V gene, CDR1 is SGHAT and CDR2 is FQNNGV. V lost 1 base and J 2 bases, leaving 10 bases between the germline ends. CDR3 DNA: TGTGCCAGCAGCTTAGGGCTAGGACCCACAGATACGCAGTATTTT. This encodes CASSLGLGPTDTQYF.

In its sample, this clonotype was seen a few times. V is TRBV28 and J is TRBJ2-6; D gene ambiguous. Between the trimmed V and J ends, which lost 7 bases and 0 bases, there was a span of 13 bases. Per germline, CDR1 MDHEN and CDR2 SYDVKM. This CDR3 is built from 16 residues. CDR3 sequence (DNA): TGTGCCAGCACTCGACGGACCGCCTCTGGGGCCAACGTCCTGACTTTC. Protein product: CASTRRTASGANVLTF.

This chain connects TRBV5-1 to TRBJ2-7, with D possibly being TRBD1 (5 bases). The CDR3 totals 13 residues. Germline CDR1 and CDR2: SGHRS and YFSETQ. Between the trimmed V and J ends, which lost 0 bases and 12 bases, there was a span of 16 bases. In nucleotides, the CDR3 is TGCGCCAGCAGCTTGGATCAGGGTACTTCGGCGTACTTC. It specifies CASSLDQGTSAYF.

This chain uses TRBV20-1 with TRBJ2-7; 8 positions match TRBD1. CDR1 and CDR2 (germline): DFQATT, SNEGSKA (reference sequence). The CDR3 runs to 15 residues. V was pared by 2 bases and J by 1 base, with 7 bases of the junction left unmatched. The CDR3 loop is CSARQGAGLSYEQYF. CDR3 DNA sequence: TGCAGTGCTAGACAGGGGGCAGGGTTGTCCTACGAGCAGTACTTC.

Only a few counts were recorded for this clonotype. The V call is TRBV29-1, the J call TRBJ2-1, with unresolved D. The CDR3 totals 13 residues. V was pared by 5 bases and J by 0 bases, with 8 bases between. Germline-derived CDR1 and CDR2 are SQVTM and ANQGSEA. The chain's CDR3 is CSVSRFSYNEQFF. The CDR3 DNA reads TGCAGCGTTTCGCGGTTCTCCTACAATGAGCAGTTCTTC.

This clonotype has more than one count but fewer than ten. An end of the junction does not agree with germline; a read error may underlie this. The chain couples TRBV5-1 to TRBJ2-7, with TRBD1 as a possible D gene (5 bases). This CDR3 comprises 13 residues. CDR1 SGHRS and CDR2 YFSETQ come from the germline V gene. CDR3 loop: CASSNYQGSEQHF. The CDR3 DNA sequence: TGCGCCAGCAGCAACTATCAGGGCTCCGAGCAGCACTTC.

This clonotype has more than one count but fewer than ten. The chain has TRBV20-1 and TRBJ1-3; 7 bases line up with TRBD1. Germline V CDR1 and CDR2: DFQATT, SNEGSKA (reference sequence). The junction had 6 bases not matched to a gene; V was cut back by 6 bases and J by 7 bases. This CDR3 has 12 residues. For the CDR3, the DNA is TGCAGTGCCATAGGGGGCAAGAACACCATATATTTT. It specifies CSAIGGKNTIYF.

This rearrangement joins TRBV6-1 to TRBJ1-3, with D perhaps TRBD1 (5 bases). The CDR3 extends over 17 amino acids. Germline V gene lookup returns CDR1 MNHNS and CDR2 SASEGT. V was trimmed by 6 bases and J by 5 bases, leaving 23 bases between them. The CDR3 DNA reads TGTGCCAGCAGACCAAAGCAAACCGGGACCGAGCGAAACACCATATATTTT. It encodes CASRPKQTGTERNTIYF.

The sample holds many counts of this clonotype. The CDR3 nucleotides read TGCGCCAGCAGATCGGGACAGGGTACAGATACGCAGTATTTT. As protein: CASRSGQGTDTQYF. The V gene is TRBV5-1, the J gene TRBJ2-3, with 9 positions matching TRBD1. CDR3 size: 14 residues. Germline V gene sequence: CDR1 SGHRS, CDR2 YFSETQ. Germline trimming cut 5 bases from V and 3 bases from J; bases unmatched to any gene: 4.

The chain joins TRBV9 to TRBJ2-1; D not resolved. Germline loops: CDR1 SGDLS, CDR2 YYNGEE. The length of the CDR3 is 16 residues. With 0 bases removed from V and 1 base from J, the gap between germline ends came to 11 bases. The DNA for the CDR3 is TGTGCCAGCAGCGTAGCTTTGTTCGGGTCCTACAATGAGCAGTTCTTC. It codes for CASSVALFGSYNEQFF.

This clonotype was counted between two and nine times. The chain carries TRBV5-1 and TRBJ2-1; 9 nucleotides align to TRBD1. Germline V gene lookup returns CDR1 SGHRS and CDR2 YFSETQ. The CDR3 covers 15 residues. Unmatched junction bases numbered 8, after V lost 6 bases and J lost 4 bases. CDR3 sequence: CASNIEGQGYNEQFF. The CDR3 DNA reads TGCGCCAGCAACATCGAGGGACAGGGTTACAATGAGCAGTTCTTC.

The chain uses TRBV9 and TRBJ2-3; TRBD2 matches at 10 bases. Germline V gene lookup returns CDR1 SGDLS and CDR2 YYNGEE. The CDR3 runs to 19 residues. J lost 0 bases, V lost 5 bases, and 15 bases had no gene match. CDR3 nucleotide sequence: TGTGCCAGCAGTGACCCCGGGACTAGCGTTATTCCTAGCACAGATACGCAGTATTTT. It specifies CASSDPGTSVIPSTDTQYF.

The rearrangement links TRBV5-1 to TRBJ2-2, with a tentative D call TRBD1 (5 bases). With 5 bases removed from V and 3 bases from J, the gap between germline ends came to 14 bases. The CDR3 runs 15 residues. Germline V lookup: CDR1 SGHRS, CDR2 YFSETQ. CDR3 bases: TGCGCCAGCAGTACCGTCCAAGGGGACACCGGGGAGCTGTTTTTT. Protein sequence: CASSTVQGDTGELFF.

V is TRBV5-1 and J is TRBJ2-6; D may be TRBD1 (5 bases). The CDR3 is 17 residues long. Trimming pared 0 bases from V and 2 bases from J, leaving 12 bases between. Germline CDR1 is SGHRS and CDR2 is YFSETQ. In nucleotides, the CDR3 is TGCGCCAGCAGCTTGGGTCTCTTCAGGGCTGGGGCCAACGTCCTGACTTTC. Amino acids: CASSLGLFRAGANVLTF.

This clonotype came up a few times. V gene TRBV7-2 combines with J gene TRBJ2-3, with 9 bases aligning to TRBD2. Looked up from germline, CDR1 is SGHTA and CDR2 is FQGNSA. This CDR3 spans 17 amino acids. V gave up 3 bases and J gave up 4 bases; unmatched junction bases: 11. The CDR3 loop is CASSFYFSGGVADTQYF. The DNA of the CDR3 is TGTGCCAGCAGCTTTTATTTTAGCGGGGGCGTCGCAGATACGCAGTATTTT.

This clonotype was picked up many times. This chain joins TRBV5-1 and TRBJ1-2; 7 nucleotides agree with TRBD1. This CDR3 has 13 residues. Trimming at V came to 0 bases and at J to 4 bases, leaving 0 bases not matched to a gene. Germline V CDR1 and CDR2: SGHRS, YFSETQ. This chain's CDR3 is CASSLDRGYGYTF. CDR3 bases: TGCGCCAGCAGCTTGGACAGGGGCTATGGCTACACCTTC.

A few counts support this clonotype. This chain links TRBV9 with TRBJ2-1; possibly TRBD1 for D (5 bases). Germline CDR1 SGDLS, CDR2 YYNGEE. The CDR3 contains 13 residues. V shed 3 bases and J shed 3 bases, with 7 bases lying between them. Here the CDR3 reads CASSADSYNEQFF. CDR3 DNA: TGTGCCAGCAGCGCTGACAGCTACAATGAGCAGTTCTTC.

The V gene is TRBV6-6, the J gene TRBJ2-7, with D perhaps assigned TRBD1 or TRBD2 (5 bases each). Germline V CDR1 and CDR2: MNHNY, SVGAGI (reference sequence). This CDR3 contains 12 residues. The V end lost 6 bases, the J end lost 4 bases, and 10 bases lay between the germline ends. The chain's CDR3 is CASRRDVYEQYF. CDR3 bases: TGTGCCAGCAGACGGGACGTTTACGAGCAGTACTTC.